These 32 T cell receptor beta chains came from one sample sequenced in a study of identical twins. TCRdb reprocessed the 5' RACE reads via MiXCR and lists one record per CDR3 protein. The table shows 500,000 to 600,000 distinct CDR3 sequences, with under 25% occurring only once. These sequences were also reported in another study, on T cells expressing NK-cell markers.

Input material: CD4+ T cells sorted from blood. These receptors were taken from a woman between 18 and 29 years old in good health.

The rearrangement links TRBV4-3 to TRBJ2-3; D remains ambiguous. The CDR3 sequence is 14 residues long. The germline V and J ends were trimmed by 3 bases and 3 bases, with 10 bases remaining between them. Germline assignment: CDR1 LGHNA and CDR2 YSLEER. The CDR3 is CASSQLDRTDTQYF. The CDR3 DNA reads TGCGCCAGCAGCCAGTTAGACCGAACAGATACGCAGTATTTT.

The chain links TRBV12-3 or TRBV12-4 to TRBJ2-2, with unresolved D. Trimming removed 8 bases from V and 8 bases from J, with 15 bases in between. This CDR3 contains 13 residues. CDR3 residues: CASEKAPTGELFF. The CDR3 coding sequence is TGTGCCAGCGAAAAGGCCCCGACAGGGGAGCTGTTTTTT.

The chain has TRBV7-9 and TRBJ1-4; 8 nucleotides agree with TRBD1. The CDR3 runs to 16 residues. After removal of 4 bases from V and 8 bases from J, the junction contained 12 bases not matched to a gene. CDR1 and CDR2 (germline): SEHNR, FQNEAQ (reference sequence). The CDR3 bases are TGTGCCAGCAGCTCGAGGCAGGGGGCGACGAAGGAAAAACTGTTTTTT. Residues: CASSSRQGATKEKLFF. The full variable domain, in which reference TRBV7-9 and TRBJ1-4 provide the parts outside the CDR3, is DTGVSQNPRHKITKRGQNVTFRCDPISEHNRLYWYRQTLGQGPEFLTYFQNEAQLEKSRLLSDRFSAERPKGSFSTLEIQRTEQGDSAMYLCASSSRQGATKEKLFFGSGTQLSVL.

The chain links TRBV12-3 or TRBV12-4 to TRBJ2-7, with D maybe TRBD1 (5 bases). Trimming left V 6 bases short and J 4 bases short, with 19 bases between. The CDR3 spans 15 residues. CDR3 sequence reads: CASSRAGRPQYEQYF. CDR3 coding DNA: TGTGCCAGCAGCAGAGCAGGGCGACCCCAATACGAGCAGTACTTC.

This clonotype was recorded at least ten times. The V gene is TRBV15, the J gene TRBJ2-7; 11 nucleotides line up with TRBD2. The length of the CDR3 is 15 residues. The trim removed 5 bases at V and 3 bases at J, leaving 6 bases unmatched. Germline-derived CDR1 and CDR2 are LNHNV and YYDKDF (reference sequence). The CDR3 sequence is CATSPLAGGIYEQYF. The DNA of the CDR3 is TGTGCCACCAGCCCCCTAGCGGGGGGCATCTACGAGCAGTACTTC. Together with reference TRBV15 and TRBJ2-7, the CDR3 gives the full variable domain: DAMVIQNPRYQVTQFGKPVTLSCSQTLNHNVMYWYQQKSSQAPKLLFHYYDKDFNNEADTPDNFQSRRPNTSFCFLDIRSPGLGDTAMYLCATSPLAGGIYEQYFGPGTRLTVT.

In this sample, this clonotype turned up many times. The chain recombines TRBV3-1 with TRBJ2-7; D is unresolved. The CDR3 runs 11 residues. Looked up from germline, CDR1 is LGHDT and CDR2 is YNNKEL (reference sequence). V was clipped by 1 base and J by 7 bases, with 5 bases between them. In nucleotides, the CDR3 is TGTGCCAGCAGCCAAGTCGGGGAGCAGTACTTC. Protein sequence: CASSQVGEQYF.

The chain has TRBV20-1 and TRBJ2-3, with D unclear. Germline-derived CDR1 and CDR2 are DFQATT and SNEGSKA (reference sequence). Between the trimmed V and J ends, which lost 6 bases and 1 base, there was a span of 11 bases. This CDR3 spans 13 amino acids. The CDR3 loop reads CSARKVGTDTQYF. The CDR3 DNA is TGCAGTGCAAGGAAGGTGGGCACAGATACGCAGTATTTT.

This clonotype was observed at least ten times. The J gene is TRBJ2-7, the V gene TRBV29-1; 8 bases match TRBD2. The V segment lost 2 bases and the J segment 0 bases; nucleotides outside the gene matches: 3. The CDR3 totals 14 residues. The germline V gene encodes CDR1 SQVTM and CDR2 ANQGSEA. CDR3 residues: CSVETSGGSYEQYF. The CDR3 bases are TGCAGCGTTGAAACTAGCGGAGGCTCCTACGAGCAGTACTTC.

This clonotype came up many times. The V call is TRBV7-9, the J call TRBJ2-2; D may match TRBD1 or TRBD2 (5 bases each). The CDR3 has 16 residues. V shed 2 bases and J shed 4 bases, with 14 bases lying between them. Germline V gives CDR1 SEHNR, CDR2 FQNEAQ (reference sequence). Written as DNA, the CDR3 is TGTGCCAGCAGCTTAAGGGACCTGTCGGGCACCGGGGAGCTGTTTTTT. Its protein product is CASSLRDLSGTGELFF.

The sample holds a few counts of this clonotype. The chain is built from TRBV27 and TRBJ2-6; 8 positions agree with TRBD1. CDR3 length equals 19 residues. Germline CDR1 MNHEY, CDR2 SMNVEV (reference sequence). The junction had 8 bases not matched to a gene; V was cut back by 1 base and J by 0 bases. CDR3 bases: TGTGCCAGCAGTTTATTTTACGACAGGGGTCGCTCTGGGGCCAACGTCCTGACTTTC. Its translation is CASSLFYDRGRSGANVLTF.

The chain recombines TRBV20-1 with TRBJ2-7, with 7 bases identical to TRBD2. CDR1 and CDR2 (germline): DFQATT, SNEGSKA (reference sequence). The trim removed 6 bases at V and 7 bases at J, leaving 21 bases unmatched. The CDR3 has 16 residues. CDR3: CSATPGSGKIHGEQYF. The DNA of the CDR3 is TGCAGTGCCACCCCGGGCAGCGGGAAGATTCACGGGGAGCAGTACTTC.

This chain uses TRBV2 with TRBJ2-5, with 7 bases identical to TRBD1. From germline, CDR1 is SNHLY and CDR2 FYNNEI. The CDR3 is 15 residues long. V gave up 2 bases and J gave up 2 bases; unmatched junction bases: 5. CDR3 nucleotide sequence: TGTGCCAGCAGTGAAACCGGACAGGAACAAGAGACCCAGTACTTC. Amino acid sequence: CASSETGQEQETQYF. Combining the CDR3 with reference TRBV2 and TRBJ2-5 gives the whole variable domain EPEVTQTPSHQVTQMGQEVILRCVPISNHLYFYWYRQILGQKVEFLVSFYNNEISEKSEIFDDQFSVERPDGSNFTLKIRSTKLEDSAMYFCASSETGQEQETQYFGPGTRLLVL.

This clonotype was counted between two and nine times. The chain employs TRBV12-3 or TRBV12-4 and TRBJ2-5; D possibly corresponds to TRBD1 (5 bases). The CDR3 consists of 13 residues. V dropped 4 bases and J dropped 2 bases, with 8 bases sitting between them. In DNA form, the CDR3 reads TGTGCCAGCAGTTCACAGGCGCAAGAGACCCAGTACTTC. Amino acids: CASSSQAQETQYF.

This clonotype was observed a single time. The chain couples TRBV3-1 to TRBJ2-1; 7 bases match TRBD2. Germline lookup yields CDR1 LGHDT and CDR2 YNNKEL (reference sequence). J was trimmed by 4 bases and V by 2 bases; bases with no gene match: 14. The CDR3 has 18 amino acids. Here the CDR3 reads CASSQLYRKRGRYNEQFF. The DNA for the CDR3 is TGTGCCAGCAGCCAACTGTACCGAAAGCGGGGCCGATACAATGAGCAGTTCTTC.

A few counts support this clonotype. J is TRBJ1-2 and V is TRBV15; 7 nucleotides align to TRBD1. Germline assignment: CDR1 LNHNV and CDR2 YYDKDF (reference sequence). V lost 0 bases and J lost 4; bases outside the gene matches: 14. This CDR3 is built from 18 residues. The CDR3 sequence is CATSRDLAGGPISYGYTF. The DNA for the CDR3 is TGTGCCACCAGCAGAGATTTGGCAGGGGGTCCTATTTCCTATGGCTACACCTTC.

This clonotype came up a few times. The rearrangement links TRBV20-1 to TRBJ2-5, with a tentative D call TRBD2 (5 bases). Between the trimmed V and J ends, which lost 2 bases and 5 bases, there was a span of 9 bases. CDR1 and CDR2 (germline): DFQATT, SNEGSKA (reference sequence). The CDR3 loop spans 12 amino acids. The CDR3 DNA reads TGCAGTGCTAGAACTAGTTCCGAGACCCAGTACTTC. Translating it yields CSARTSSETQYF.

CDR3 loop: CASSSRTSGGATQYF. In DNA, the CDR3 is TGTGCCAGCAGCTCCCGGACTAGCGGGGGGGCTACGCAGTATTTT. This sequence joins TRBV5-8 and TRBJ2-3; 15 positions match TRBD2. V gave up 3 bases and J gave up 8 bases; unmatched junction bases: 4. CDR1 and CDR2 (germline): SGHTS, YDEGEE. The CDR3 is 15 residues long.

CDR3 region: CASSIGQGVSPAEAFF. The CDR3, as DNA: TGTGCCAGCAGCATAGGACAAGGCGTATCCCCGGCTGAAGCTTTCTTT. The chain carries TRBV9 and TRBJ1-1; a weak D match, TRBD1 (5 bases). CDR1 is SGDLS and CDR2 is YYNGEE in the germline V gene. Trimming removed 4 bases from V and 6 bases from J, with 22 bases in between. The CDR3 has 16 residues.

The chain has TRBV20-1 and TRBJ2-7, with D maybe TRBD2 (6 bases). With 6 bases removed from V and 3 bases from J, the gap between germline ends came to 21 bases. Germline assignment: CDR1 DFQATT and CDR2 SNEGSKA (reference sequence). This CDR3 contains 15 residues. The DNA of the CDR3 is TGCAGTGCGCTAGGGGTGGGGCAGGGACTCTACGAGCAGTACTTC. Its protein product is CSALGVGQGLYEQYF.

The chain carries TRBV6-5 and TRBJ2-3; TRBD2 matches 14 bases. Germline lookup yields CDR1 MNHEY and CDR2 SVGAGI. This CDR3 is built from 16 residues. V trimming: 2 bases; J trimming: 5 bases; junction bases outside the gene matches: 3. The CDR3 region is CASSYGTSGRKDTQYF. CDR3 DNA sequence: TGTGCCAGCAGTTACGGGACTAGCGGGAGAAAAGATACGCAGTATTTT.

This clonotype was counted a few times. V usage is TRBV11-3 and J usage is TRBJ1-3; D possibly corresponds to TRBD1 (5 bases). V was clipped by 5 bases and J by 4 bases, with 9 bases between them. Germline loops: CDR1 SGHNT, CDR2 YENEEA. The CDR3 has 13 amino acids. CDR3 sequence: CASSVQGGNTIYF. In nucleotides, the CDR3 is TGTGCCAGCAGCGTCCAGGGAGGAAACACCATATATTTT.

With respect to this clonotype: At one boundary the junction diverges from the germline segment, which might be a read error. The chain couples TRBV6-1 to TRBJ2-5; a possible D gene is TRBD2 (5 bases). The CDR3 is 13 residues long. The V gene's germline CDR1 is MNHNS and CDR2 SASEGT. CDR3 region: CASGDYRWETQYF. In DNA, the CDR3 is TGTGCCAGCGGTGACTATCGGTGGGAGACCCAGTACTTC.

This clonotype was seen a handful of times. The gene calls are TRBV27 and TRBJ1-2; D unclear. CDR3 length: 12 residues. The V and J ends lost 0 bases and 7 bases respectively, with 6 bases between them. Germline assignment: CDR1 MNHEY and CDR2 SMNVEV (reference sequence). The CDR3: CASSLSGLGYTF. As DNA, the CDR3 is TGTGCCAGCAGTTTATCAGGGCTTGGCTACACCTTC.

The gene calls are TRBV10-3 and TRBJ2-1, with D possibly being TRBD2 (5 bases). Trimming shortened V by 11 bases and J by 3 bases, and 8 bases separated the two germline ends. This CDR3 has 11 residues. Germline V gene lookup returns CDR1 ENHRY and CDR2 SYGVKD. The CDR3 DNA reads TGTGCCTCCGGGGACTACAATGAGCAGTTCTTC. Protein: CASGDYNEQFF.

This clonotype was found many times. The chain uses TRBV20-1 and TRBJ1-1; D unclear. The CDR3 consists of 12 residues. V was cut by 5 bases and J by 5 bases, with 12 bases left in between. In germline, CDR1 is DFQATT, CDR2 SNEGSKA (reference sequence). The CDR3 DNA follows: TGCAGTGCTGCGTTAAGGGATACTGAAGCTTTCTTT. Amino acids: CSAALRDTEAFF.

The V gene is TRBV20-1, the J gene TRBJ2-3; D not certain. Germline V gene data show CDR1 as DFQATT and CDR2 as SNEGSKA (reference sequence). The V and J ends lost 0 bases and 4 bases respectively, with 5 bases between them. This CDR3 region has 12 residues. As DNA, the CDR3 is TGCAGTGCTAGAGATCGCGCAGATACGCAGTATTTT. Encoded protein: CSARDRADTQYF.

The genes are TRBV10-1 and TRBJ1-1; D is unclear. Germline loops: CDR1 WNHNN, CDR2 SYGVQD (reference sequence). CDR3 size: 13 residues. Deletions cut 4 bases from V and 1 base from J, with 7 bases between. The DNA of the CDR3 is TGCGCCAGCAGTGCGACTAAGAACACTGAAGCTTTCTTT. As protein: CASSATKNTEAFF.

Only a few counts were recorded for this clonotype. The rearrangement uses TRBV5-4 and TRBJ2-1; weak D call: TRBD1 (6 bases). V was shortened by 7 bases and J by 12 bases, with 23 bases between the two germline ends. CDR1 and CDR2 (germline): SGHNT, YYREEE (reference sequence). The CDR3 length is 14 residues. The DNA of the CDR3 is TGTGCCAGCCGAGCGGTTGAAGGGGGAGCTTCGCAGTTCTTC. This translates into CASRAVEGGASQFF.

The V and J genes are TRBV19 and TRBJ2-6, with a weak D call TRBD1 (6 bases). V was cut by 7 bases and J by 0 bases, with 13 bases left in between. The CDR3 runs 16 residues. Germline V CDR1 and CDR2: LNHDA, SQIVND (reference sequence). CDR3 nucleotides: TGTGCCAGTAAGGCCCAGGGGTTCTCTGGGGCCAACGTCCTGACTTTC. Translation: CASKAQGFSGANVLTF.

In this sample, this clonotype turned up a few times. The genes are TRBV5-1 and TRBJ2-2; D is ambiguous. Deletions cut 0 bases from V and 1 base from J, with 10 bases between. Per germline, CDR1 SGHRS and CDR2 YFSETQ. CDR3 length: 16 residues. CDR3 nucleotide sequence: TGCGCCAGCAGCTTGGAGACGGGCCGGAACACCGGGGAGCTGTTTTTT. This gives the protein CASSLETGRNTGELFF. The entire variable domain, with the rest obtained from reference TRBV5-1 and TRBJ2-2, is as follows: KAGVTQTPRYLIKTRGQQVTLSCSPISGHRSVSWYQQTPGQGLQFLFEYFSETQRNKGNFPGRFSGRQFSNSRSEMNVSTLELGDSALYLCASSLETGRNTGELFFGEGSRLTVL.

This clonotype was observed a handful of times. CDR3 DNA: TGTGCCAGCAGTCCCCCTTACACAGATACGCAGTATTTT. Translating gives CASSPPYTDTQYF. This sequence joins TRBV27 and TRBJ2-3; D unclear. The germline V and J ends were trimmed by 5 bases and 2 bases, with 8 bases remaining between them. The CDR3 consists of 13 residues. Germline assignment: CDR1 MNHEY and CDR2 SMNVEV (reference sequence).

The V gene is TRBV12-3 or TRBV12-4, the J gene TRBJ2-3; D may be TRBD1 (6 bases). V lost 6 bases, J lost 4 bases, and 23 bases lay in between. This CDR3 is 17 amino acids long. The DNA for the CDR3 is TGTGCCAGCAGCTTAAGGGCTACTACAGGGAGTCCAGATACGCAGTATTTT. This translates into CASSLRATTGSPDTQYF.